This T cell receptor (beta chain) was recorded in a study of CD8+ T cells in alopecia areata. General observations from the study: Especially in alopecia totalis/universalis, lesional scalp showed greater clonality than normal scalp did. Sharing of TCRs across patients appeared less clear than in mice, possibly for HLA-related reasons. Scalp sequencing captures resident alphabeta T cells of normal skin too.

The germline CDR1 and CDR2 sequences are SGHDT and YYEEEE. V lost 4 bases and J lost 4; bases outside the gene matches: 16. The CDR3 is 18 amino acids. A word on this clone: Its cognate antigen is unknown.

Extracted RNA was reverse transcribed, and the resulting cDNA served as sequencing template. Sequenced by immunoSEQ multiplex PCR; TCRdb stores in-frame clones only, minus some. Among under 150,000 clones listed, around 62% were seen once. This sequence joins TRBV5-6 and TRBJ2-5, with 10 bases matching TRBD2. The TCR was taken from a human donor in good health. Sample: CD8+ T cells sorted from blood. In DNA, the CDR3 is TGTGCCAGCAGCGCGTCTAGCGGGAGCCTCCTCCAGGGAGAGACCCAGTACTTC. Its translation is CASSASSGSLLQGETQYF.